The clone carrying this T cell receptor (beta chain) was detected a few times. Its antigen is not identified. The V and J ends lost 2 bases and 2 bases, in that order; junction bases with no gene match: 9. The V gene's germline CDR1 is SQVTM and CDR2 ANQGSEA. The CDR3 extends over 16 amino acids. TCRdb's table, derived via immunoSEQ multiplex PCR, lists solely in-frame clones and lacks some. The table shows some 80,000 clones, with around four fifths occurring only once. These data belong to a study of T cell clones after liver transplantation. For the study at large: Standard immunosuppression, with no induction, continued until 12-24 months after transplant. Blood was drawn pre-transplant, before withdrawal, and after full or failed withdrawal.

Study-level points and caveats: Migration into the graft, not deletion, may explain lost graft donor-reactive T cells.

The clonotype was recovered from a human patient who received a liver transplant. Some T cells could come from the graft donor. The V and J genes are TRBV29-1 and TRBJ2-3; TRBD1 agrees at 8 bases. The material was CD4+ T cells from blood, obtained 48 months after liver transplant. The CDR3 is CSVESSGTGYTDTQYF. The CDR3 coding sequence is TGCAGCGTTGAAAGTTCCGGGACAGGCTACACAGATACGCAGTATTTT.